The text below deals with one T cell receptor beta chain. Its target is not known. The data are from a study of OX40 agonist ivuxolimab in advanced cancers. Study-wide context: As their treatment, patients were administered ivuxolimab, an agonistic anti-OX40 (CD134) antibody. With a range of roughly 23 to 85, age averaged roughly 60 years, and 65% to 85% were male. Study-level results: Low normalized T-cell clonal expansion was additionally recorded for some nonresponders.

Enrollment shut out patients with autoimmune disease history or systemic immunosuppression. The CDR3 loop spans 17 amino acids. V was pared by 1 base and J by 4 bases, with 9 bases of the junction left unmatched. CDR1 is MGHRA and CDR2 is YSYEKL in the germline V gene. Repertoires were generated with immunoSEQ multiplex PCR, while TCRdb's copy carries only in-frame clones and drops some. The sample lists around 35,000 clones; about 81% were seen once. The clonotype was recovered from an adult with an advanced solid tumor such as melanoma, head and neck, liver or kidney cancer. The chain links TRBV4-1 to TRBJ1-3; TRBD1 aligns across 8 bases. The specimen was CD4+ or CD8+ T cells sorted from blood, collected in a trial of the OX40 agonist ivuxolimab. As DNA, the CDR3 is TGCGCCAGCAGCCAAGCGGGTTCGACAGGGGCAGGAAACACCATATATTTT. As protein: CASSQAGSTGAGNTIYF.